What follows are 12 T cell receptor beta chains derived from one specimen sequenced in a study of T cells in Graves' hyperthyroidism and ophthalmopathy. TCR beta CDR3 sequences were amplified from RNA transcripts. First-round RT-PCR with HTBI primers amplified the TCR CDR3 region. TCRdb passed the multiplex PCR reads through MiXCR, listing each CDR3 protein once. This table has roughly 300,000 distinct CDR3 sequences, less than 30% appearing once. The source material was blood. The receptors come from a man aged 40-55 years with Graves' hyperthyroidism that later progressed to Graves' ophthalmopathy.

This clonotype was recorded many times. This chain joins TRBV6-2 or TRBV6-3 and TRBJ2-7; 7 nucleotides align to TRBD2. The length of the CDR3 is 14 residues. Germline V gives CDR1 MNHEY, CDR2 SVGEGT. Trimming at V came to 6 bases and at J to 5 bases, leaving 10 bases not matched to a gene. CDR3 amino acids: CASRTRDYPHEQYF. As DNA, the CDR3 is TGTGCCAGCAGAACCCGGGACTACCCTCACGAGCAGTACTTC.

The V gene is TRBV28, the J gene TRBJ1-6; 7 nucleotides line up with TRBD1. Germline V gives CDR1 MDHEN, CDR2 SYDVKM. Trimming removed 3 bases from V and 13 bases from J; junction bases left unmatched: 18. This CDR3 contains 17 residues. This chain's CDR3 is CASSLPSPTGLKAPLHF. DNA for the CDR3: TGTGCCAGCAGTTTGCCATCACCGACAGGGCTAAAAGCGCCCCTCCACTTT.

The chain has TRBV6-1 and TRBJ2-7; 9 positions match TRBD2. The CDR3 loop spans 14 amino acids. The germline V gene encodes CDR1 MNHNS and CDR2 SASEGT. Unmatched junction bases numbered 10, after V lost 6 bases and J lost 7 bases. The CDR3 sequence: CASRKLAGVGEQYF. DNA of the CDR3: TGTGCCAGCAGAAAATTAGCGGGAGTGGGGGAGCAGTACTTC.

This clonotype was seen ten or more times. The chain joins TRBV13 to TRBJ2-5; possible D gene TRBD2, 5 bases. The germline V gene encodes CDR1 PRHDT and CDR2 FYEKMQ (reference sequence). The ends were cut back, 5 bases at V and 9 bases at J, with 19 bases in the middle. CDR3 size: 14 residues. The CDR3 DNA sequence: TGTGCCAGCAGCCCCCGTGGGAGTCCCTGGGCCCAGTACTTC. Translated: CASSPRGSPWAQYF.

This sequence joins TRBV27 and TRBJ2-7; 7 bases match TRBD1. With V trimmed by 0 bases and J by 0 bases, 5 bases remained unmatched. The CDR3 sequence is 16 residues long. Germline V CDR1 and CDR2: MNHEY, SMNVEV (reference sequence). CDR3 loop: CASSLSAGGFSYEQYF. DNA for the CDR3: TGTGCCAGCAGTTTATCTGCAGGGGGTTTCTCCTACGAGCAGTACTTC.

This clonotype has a count of ten or more. The chain links TRBV28 to TRBJ1-2; weak D call: TRBD1 (6 bases). The CDR3 loop spans 17 amino acids. Trimming removed 4 bases at V and 5 bases at J, with 23 bases between. Germline-derived CDR1 and CDR2 are MDHEN and SYDVKM. CDR3 region: CASSYHTGTPIQYGYTF. The DNA for the CDR3 is TGTGCCAGCAGTTACCACACCGGGACACCGATTCAATATGGCTACACCTTC.

In this sample, this clonotype turned up many times. The chain links TRBV28 to TRBJ2-7; D remains unclear. Per germline, CDR1 MDHEN and CDR2 SYDVKM. The CDR3 contains 13 residues. Trimming removed 6 bases at V and 6 bases at J, with 15 bases between. The CDR3 loop is CASSRSALGEQYF. The CDR3 nucleotides are TGTGCCAGCAGCCGTTCGGCCCTTGGCGAGCAGTACTTC.

The chain joins TRBV20-1 to TRBJ1-6; no firm D call. CDR3 length: 13 residues. The ends were cut back, 8 bases at V and 3 bases at J, with 11 bases in the middle. The germline V gene has CDR1 DFQATT and CDR2 SNEGSKA (reference sequence). In DNA form, the CDR3 reads TGCAGTACCCTGAGGCTCTATAATTCACCCCTCCACTTT. Amino acid sequence: CSTLRLYNSPLHF.

In its sample, this clonotype was seen many times. This chain connects TRBV5-1 to TRBJ2-5; D is unclear. V gave up 4 bases and J gave up 5 bases, with 18 bases separating them. The CDR3 loop spans 15 amino acids. CDR1 SGHRS and CDR2 YFSETQ come from the germline V gene. CDR3 coding DNA: TGCGCCAGCAGCCTGGATGGGTATGGGCCGGAGACCCAGTACTTC. Its protein product is CASSLDGYGPETQYF.

The V call is TRBV6-1, the J call TRBJ1-5; 9 positions match TRBD1. CDR3 length: 15 amino acids. V dropped 3 bases and J dropped 5; count of bases not matched to a gene: 5. CDR1 MNHNS and CDR2 SASEGT come from the germline V gene. CDR3 in DNA: TGTGCCAGCAGTGAGTGGGGACAGGGTTATCAGCCCCAGCATTTT. It codes for CASSEWGQGYQPQHF.

V is TRBV28 and J is TRBJ2-7; possibly TRBD2 for D (6 bases). Trimming took off 6 bases at V and 2 bases at J, with 20 bases between the two ends. Germline V CDR1 and CDR2: MDHEN, SYDVKM. CDR3 length: 16 residues. The CDR3 is CASRGRWEDLTYEQYF. The CDR3 DNA is TGTGCCAGCAGGGGCCGCTGGGAGGACCTTACCTACGAGCAGTACTTC.

This clonotype was recorded many times. This chain uses TRBV5-4 with TRBJ2-1; D might be TRBD1 (6 bases). This CDR3 has 13 amino acids. Germline CDR1 reads SGHNT; CDR2 reads YYREEE (reference sequence). Between the trimmed V and J ends, which lost 5 bases and 5 bases, there was a span of 11 bases. This CDR3 is CASRQDRNNEQFF. In nucleotides, the CDR3 is TGTGCCAGCAGACAGGACAGAAACAATGAGCAGTTCTTC.